The 32 T cell receptor beta chains below all came from one sample that was sequenced in a study of blood T cell repertoires in COVID-19. Assay used: immunoSEQ multiplex PCR; TCRdb lists only in-frame clones, some missing. This sample has 470,000 or so clones, with over 75% found just once. Sequenced input: peripheral blood. The receptor set was obtained from a human donor in a cohort sampled during active COVID-19.

This chain links TRBV2 with TRBJ2-2, with 9 bases aligning to TRBD1. CDR1 and CDR2 (germline): SNHLY, FYNNEI. There are 14 residues in the CDR3. The V and J ends lost 5 bases and 6 bases, in that order; junction bases with no gene match: 4. In DNA, the CDR3 is TGTGCCAGCAGTCGGGACAGGGTTCCCGGGGAGCTGTTTTTT. Its protein product is CASSRDRVPGELFF.

The J gene is TRBJ1-1, the V gene TRBV12-3 or TRBV12-4; a possible D gene is TRBD1 (6 bases). The CDR3 spans 13 residues. Trimming left V 6 bases short and J 3 bases short, with 11 bases between. The CDR3 DNA sequence: TGTGCCAGCAGGACAGGCTCTGACACTGAAGCTTTCTTT. It yields the protein CASRTGSDTEAFF.

This clone turned up a few times. This chain connects TRBV6-5 to TRBJ1-1, with D uncertain. Germline CDR1 and CDR2: MNHEY and SVGAGI. V lost 4 bases and J 6 bases, leaving 12 bases between the germline ends. The CDR3 is 13 amino acids. CDR3 sequence (DNA): TGTGCCAGCAGTTCCCCCGGGAGGGCTGAAGCTTTCTTT. The encoded protein is CASSSPGRAEAFF.

The gene calls are TRBV3-1 (or the pseudogene TRBV3-2) and TRBJ1-3; perhaps TRBD1 as D (6 bases). Trimming cost V 1 base and J 0 bases, with 10 bases left between them. Germline V lookup: CDR1 LGHDT, CDR2 YNNKEL (reference sequence). CDR3 length equals 16 residues. CDR3 amino acids: CASSQGTEFSGNTIYF. The CDR3 coding sequence is TGTGCCAGCAGCCAAGGGACAGAATTCTCTGGAAACACCATATATTTT.

The chain is built from TRBV27 and TRBJ1-1; 8 bases are a match to TRBD1. The length of the CDR3 is 15 residues. After removal of 5 bases from V and 0 bases from J, the junction contained 5 bases not matched to a gene. CDR1 MNHEY and CDR2 SMNVEV come from the germline V gene (reference sequence). Here the CDR3 reads CASSPEDRVNTEAFF. The CDR3 DNA follows: TGTGCCAGCAGTCCAGAGGACAGGGTGAACACTGAAGCTTTCTTT.

The V and J genes are TRBV7-8 and TRBJ2-7; the match to TRBD2 covers 8 bases. V lost 5 bases and J lost 3; bases outside the gene matches: 6. Germline V gives CDR1 SGHVS, CDR2 FQNEAQ. The CDR3 has 14 residues. The CDR3 loop reads CASSTGGSLYEQYF. The CDR3 nucleotides read TGTGCCAGCAGCACGGGGGGGAGTCTCTACGAGCAGTACTTC.

This chain joins TRBV7-2 and TRBJ2-7; maybe TRBD2 (5 bases). The CDR3 has 13 amino acids. Germline CDR1 SGHTA, CDR2 FQGNSA. The germline V and J ends were trimmed by 3 bases and 0 bases, with 6 bases remaining between them. The CDR3 reads CASSFRDSYEQYF. CDR3 nucleotide sequence: TGTGCCAGCAGCTTCCGGGACTCCTACGAGCAGTACTTC. The whole variable domain, filled in from reference TRBV7-2 and TRBJ2-7, reads GAGVSQSPSNKVTEKGKDVELRCDPISGHTALYWYRQSLGQGLEFLIYFQGNSAPDKSGLPSDRFSAERTGGSVSTLTIQRTQQEDSAVYLCASSFRDSYEQYFGPGTRLTVT.

The rearrangement joins TRBV7-9 to TRBJ2-3; 8 bases map to TRBD2. The ends lost 4 bases at V and 1 base at J; junction bases unmatched: 4. Germline V gene data show CDR1 as SEHNR and CDR2 as FQNEAQ (reference sequence). This CDR3 is built from 15 residues. Here the CDR3 DNA reads TGTGCCAGCAGCTCCAGCGGGAGAGGCACAGATACGCAGTATTTT. It is translated as CASSSSGRGTDTQYF.

This clone was counted a few times. This chain joins TRBV2 and TRBJ2-1, with 11 bases fitting TRBD2. This CDR3 is 14 amino acids long. CDR1 is SNHLY, CDR2 FYNNEI, per germline. The V gene end was trimmed by 6 bases and the J gene end by 9 bases; junction bases not matched to a gene: 7. CDR3 DNA: TGTGCCAGCAGGAGGCTAGCGGGAGGCGGTGAGCAGTTCTTC. Protein product: CASRRLAGGGEQFF.

Here the CDR3 reads CASSIVRTSGYEQYF. The CDR3 DNA follows: TGTGCCAGTAGTATAGTTCGGACTAGCGGCTACGAGCAGTACTTC. The chain combines TRBV19 with TRBJ2-7; 10 bases line up with TRBD2. From germline, CDR1 is LNHDA and CDR2 SQIVND (reference sequence). This CDR3 is 15 amino acids long. The V segment lost 1 base and the J segment 3 bases; nucleotides outside the gene matches: 3.

V and J are TRBV28 and TRBJ1-5; D is uncertain. Germline V gives CDR1 MDHEN, CDR2 SYDVKM. Trimming removed 6 bases at V and 0 bases at J, with 15 bases between. The CDR3 loop spans 16 amino acids. As DNA, the CDR3 is TGTGCCAGCAGCTCCCCCGGGGAGAATAGCAATCAGCCCCAGCATTTT. It specifies CASSSPGENSNQPQHF.

The chain couples TRBV5-1 to TRBJ2-5; D may be TRBD2 (7 bases). The CDR3 totals 16 residues. Germline values: CDR1 SGHRS, CDR2 YFSETQ. Trimming pared 1 base from V and 3 bases from J, leaving 16 bases between. CDR3 amino acids: CASSLNVGGGEETQYF. The CDR3 region has the DNA TGCGCCAGCAGCTTGAACGTTGGCGGGGGCGAAGAGACCCAGTACTTC.

This rearrangement joins TRBV12-5 to TRBJ2-3, with D hard to call. V was shortened by 1 base and J by 3 bases, with 8 bases between the two germline ends. Germline V CDR1 and CDR2: LGHNT, FRNRAP. The CDR3 consists of 14 residues. This CDR3 reads CASGLGIGTDTQYF. The CDR3 DNA sequence: TGTGCTAGTGGTTTGGGGATCGGGACAGATACGCAGTATTTT. Complete variable domain (other parts from reference TRBV12-5 and TRBJ2-3): DARVTQTPRHKVTEMGQEVTMRCQPILGHNTVFWYRQTMMQGLELLAYFRNRAPLDDSGMPKDRFSAEMPDATLATLKIQPSEPRDSAVYFCASGLGIGTDTQYFGPGTRLTVL.

This clone was seen once. The CDR3 sequence is CASSLGAGRTDTQYF. The CDR3, as DNA: TGTGCCAGCAGCTTGGGAGCGGGAAGAACAGATACGCAGTATTTT. J is TRBJ2-3 and V is TRBV7-3, with 7 bases lining up with TRBD2. V lost 3 bases and J lost 3; bases outside the gene matches: 6. Germline assignment: CDR1 SGHTA and CDR2 FQGTGA. This CDR3 has 15 amino acids.

This clone was recorded once. CDR3 amino acids: CASRRAGEETQYF. CDR3 in DNA: TGTGCCAGCAGGAGAGCGGGAGAAGAGACCCAGTACTTC. This chain connects TRBV6-6 to TRBJ2-5, with TRBD2 matching over 8 bases. V was clipped by 6 bases and J by 3 bases; unmatched bases: 3. The CDR3 runs to 13 residues. Germline V gene lookup returns CDR1 MNHNY and CDR2 SVGAGI (reference sequence).

This sequence joins TRBV4-2 and TRBJ2-3, with no clear D. V lost 3 bases, J lost 2 bases, and 18 bases lay in between. Germline-derived CDR1 and CDR2 are LGHNA and YNFKEQ. There are 17 residues in the CDR3. As DNA, the CDR3 is TGTGCCAGCAGCCAGCAGTATCCCCCACAGATCACAGATACGCAGTATTTT. Its translation: CASSQQYPPQITDTQYF.

The chain carries TRBV5-1 and TRBJ1-3; TRBD1 matches at 7 bases. CDR1 and CDR2 from the germline V gene are SGHRS and YFSETQ. This CDR3 is built from 17 residues. V dropped 0 bases and J dropped 2; count of bases not matched to a gene: 8. The CDR3 region has the DNA TGCGCCAGCAGCTTGGCTGCGACAGGGCTCGCTGGAAACACCATATATTTT. Translated, it gives CASSLAATGLAGNTIYF.

The chain is built from TRBV4-3 and TRBJ2-6, with D maybe TRBD2 (5 bases). The CDR3 contains 15 residues. Germline CDR1 is LGHNA and CDR2 is YSLEER. V was clipped by 0 bases and J by 11 bases, with 14 bases between them. The chain's CDR3 is CASSQDASRGDVLTF. In DNA, the CDR3 is TGCGCCAGCAGCCAAGATGCCTCTCGGGGTGACGTCCTGACTTTC.

This clone was seen more than once but under ten times. This sequence joins TRBV7-9 and TRBJ1-1; D is unresolved. The germline V gene has CDR1 SEHNR and CDR2 FQNEAQ (reference sequence). The CDR3 loop spans 14 amino acids. V dropped 2 bases and J dropped 4 bases, with 11 bases sitting between them. This chain's CDR3 is CASSLQTLRTEAFF. The DNA for the CDR3 is TGTGCCAGCAGCTTACAAACTCTCCGCACTGAAGCTTTCTTT.

The V call is TRBV7-9, the J call TRBJ1-5, with D perhaps TRBD1 (6 bases). Germline V lookup: CDR1 SEHNR, CDR2 FQNEAQ (reference sequence). The CDR3 has 14 residues. The V gene lost 5 bases and the J gene lost 5 bases, with 13 bases spanning the gap. CDR3 coding DNA: TGTGCCAGCAGCCTCGGGCAGGGGCATCAGCCCCAGCATTTT. This encodes CASSLGQGHQPQHF.

The J gene is TRBJ2-3, the V gene TRBV3-1 (or the pseudogene TRBV3-2); TRBD2 matches 7 bases. The CDR3 runs to 17 residues. V was clipped by 0 bases and J by 2 bases; unmatched bases: 8. Germline CDR1 reads LGHDT; CDR2 reads YNNKEL (reference sequence). This CDR3 is CASSQDLASGDTDTQYF. The DNA of the CDR3 is TGTGCCAGCAGCCAAGATCTGGCTAGCGGAGACACAGATACGCAGTATTTT.

The chain recombines TRBV2 with TRBJ2-1; 14 bases fit TRBD2. The CDR3 runs 15 residues. Germline values: CDR1 SNHLY, CDR2 FYNNEI. Trimming took 4 bases from V and 15 from J; bases not matched to a gene: 11. The CDR3 DNA is TGTGCCAGCAGTGCAACCGGGACTAGCGGGAGAGGGCGGTTCTTC. Its protein product is CASSATGTSGRGRFF.

The V gene is TRBV9, the J gene TRBJ2-3, with TRBD2 as a possible D gene (6 bases). The CDR3 covers 14 residues. V lost 2 bases, J lost 2 bases, and 9 bases lay in between. Germline-derived CDR1 and CDR2 are SGDLS and YYNGEE. CDR3 bases: TGTGCCAGCAGCGTTTTAGCGGACACAGATACGCAGTATTTT. This codes for CASSVLADTDTQYF.

V usage is TRBV30 and J usage is TRBJ2-1; 11 nucleotides align to TRBD2. This CDR3 contains 12 residues. From germline, CDR1 is GTSNPN and CDR2 SVGIG (reference sequence). The CDR3 spells CVGLAGGGEQFF. In DNA form, the CDR3 reads TGTGTCGGGCTAGCGGGAGGTGGTGAGCAGTTCTTC.

The V call is TRBV5-6, the J call TRBJ2-7; D gene ambiguous. Trimming left V 3 bases short and J 2 bases short, with 24 bases between. Germline lookup yields CDR1 SGHDT and CDR2 YYEEEE. CDR3 length equals 18 residues. CDR3 nucleotide sequence: TGTGCCAGCAGCTCCCTCGACTTAACTTTCTTGCCGACCTACGAGCAGTACTTC. Its translation: CASSSLDLTFLPTYEQYF.

The V gene is TRBV3-1 (or the pseudogene TRBV3-2), the J gene TRBJ1-1; 9 bases align to TRBD1. V was clipped by 4 bases and J by 10 bases; unmatched bases: 10. This CDR3 comprises 14 residues. Germline-derived CDR1 and CDR2 are LGHDT and YNNKEL (reference sequence). Here the CDR3 reads CASSLQQGATGAFF. The CDR3 DNA sequence: TGTGCCAGCAGCCTCCAACAGGGGGCGACGGGAGCTTTCTTT.

This chain links TRBV5-1 with TRBJ2-7; D is possibly TRBD1 (6 bases). There are 14 residues in the CDR3. V was cut by 0 bases and J by 4 bases, with 11 bases left in between. Germline-derived CDR1 and CDR2 are SGHRS and YFSETQ. Here the CDR3 reads CASSLDRAPYEQYF. The CDR3 DNA follows: TGCGCCAGCAGCTTGGACAGGGCTCCTTACGAGCAGTACTTC.

The chain couples TRBV5-6 to TRBJ1-1; D may be TRBD1 (6 bases). The CDR3 consists of 15 residues. Looked up from germline, CDR1 is SGHDT and CDR2 is YYEEEE. Trimming took 2 bases from V and 0 from J, leaving 11 bases between them. CDR3 amino acids: CASSLGQIMNTEAFF. The CDR3 DNA follows: TGTGCCAGCAGCTTAGGACAGATTATGAACACTGAAGCTTTCTTT.

In DNA form, the CDR3 reads TGTGCCAGCAGCCGAATCCAGGTTACATCTAACTATGGCTACACCTTC. Residues: CASSRIQVTSNYGYTF. The chain links TRBV13 to TRBJ1-2; D gene uncertain. From germline, CDR1 is PRHDT and CDR2 FYEKMQ (reference sequence). V was pared by 5 bases and J by 0 bases, with 16 bases between. CDR3 length: 16 residues.

This chain connects TRBV4-3 to TRBJ1-2, with D perhaps matching TRBD1 (6 bases). Trimming took off 0 bases at V and 4 bases at J, with 15 bases between the two ends. CDR1 is LGHNA and CDR2 is YSLEER in the germline V gene. The CDR3 totals 16 residues. CDR3 region: CASSQDRRQVAYGYTF. In DNA form, the CDR3 reads TGCGCCAGCAGCCAAGATCGGAGACAGGTGGCCTATGGCTACACCTTC.

The chain combines TRBV28 with TRBJ2-1; 9 nucleotides match TRBD2. With V trimmed by 5 bases and J by 2 bases, 7 bases remained unmatched. Germline CDR1 reads MDHEN; CDR2 reads SYDVKM. The CDR3 is made up of 16 amino acids. Here the CDR3 reads CASSLQLAGTYNEQFF. CDR3 sequence (DNA): TGTGCCAGCAGTCTCCAGCTAGCGGGGACCTACAATGAGCAGTTCTTC.

This chain connects TRBV3-1 (or the pseudogene TRBV3-2) to TRBJ2-7; maybe TRBD1 (5 bases). V was trimmed by 1 base and J by 2 bases, leaving 21 bases between them. The CDR3 extends over 18 amino acids. Germline V gene sequence: CDR1 LGHDT, CDR2 YNNKEL (reference sequence). The CDR3 sequence: CASSQAPPRQGATYEQYF. The DNA of the CDR3 is TGTGCCAGCAGCCAAGCCCCTCCCAGGCAGGGTGCCACCTACGAGCAGTACTTC.